Listed here are 23 T cell receptor beta chains from one sample, sequenced in a study of OX40 agonist ivuxolimab in advanced cancers. Profiled with immunoSEQ multiplex PCR; TCRdb holds only in-frame clones, not every one. Here the sample spans around 46,000 clones, approximately 85% being singletons. The material was CD4+ or CD8+ T cells sorted from blood, obtained in a trial of the OX40 agonist ivuxolimab. Receptors were obtained from an adult with an advanced solid tumor such as melanoma, head and neck, liver or kidney cancer.

J is TRBJ2-7 and V is TRBV30; D perhaps matches TRBD2 (6 bases). CDR3 length equals 13 residues. The germline gives CDR1 GTSNPN, CDR2 SVGIG (reference sequence). V lost 1 base and J lost 3, with 10 bases in between. CDR3 sequence reads: CAWSEDGGYEQYF. The DNA for the CDR3 is TGTGCCTGGAGTGAAGACGGGGGCTACGAGCAGTACTTC.

The CDR3 coding sequence is TGCAGCGTTGAGTGTGTAACTGAAGCTTTCTTT. It specifies CSVECVTEAFF. The chain links TRBV29-1 to TRBJ1-1; D call uncertain. The V gene lost 3 bases and the J gene lost 5 bases, with 7 bases spanning the gap. Per the germline V gene, CDR1 is SQVTM and CDR2 is ANQGSEA. The CDR3 totals 11 residues. Combining the CDR3 with reference TRBV29-1 and TRBJ1-1 gives the whole variable domain SAVISQKPSRDICQRGTSLTIQCQVDSQVTMMFWYRQQPGQSLTLIATANQGSEATYESGFVIDKFPISRPNLTFSTLTVSNMSPEDSSIYLCSVECVTEAFFGQGTRLTVV.

The V call is TRBV13, the J call TRBJ2-7; 12 bases map to TRBD1. J gave up 6 bases and V 5 bases, and 5 bases lay outside the gene matches. This CDR3 contains 14 residues. Germline V CDR1 and CDR2: PRHDT, FYEKMQ (reference sequence). As DNA, the CDR3 is TGTGCCAGCAGCCCAGGGACAGGGGGCTTCGAGCAGTACTTC. This translates into CASSPGTGGFEQYF.

The chain is built from TRBV6-1 and TRBJ1-5; no definite D call. The V and J ends lost 3 bases and 6 bases respectively, with 15 bases between them. Per germline, CDR1 MNHNS and CDR2 SASEGT. The CDR3 contains 15 residues. CDR3 bases: TGTGCCAGCAGTGACGTGATCAGCTTAAGTCAGCCCCAGCATTTT. Translation gives CASSDVISLSQPQHF.

V and J are TRBV6-1 and TRBJ2-1; 8 bases agree with TRBD1. V shed 7 bases, J shed 6 bases, and the junction held 11 bases outside the gene matches. The CDR3 contains 15 residues. The germline V gene has CDR1 MNHNS and CDR2 SASEGT. CDR3 sequence (DNA): TGTGCCAGCACCTTACCGTCCGGGACAGGCAATGAGCAGTTCTTC. It is translated as CASTLPSGTGNEQFF.

The chain combines TRBV7-2 with TRBJ2-1, with D maybe TRBD1 (6 bases). V was shortened by 1 base and J by 2 bases, with 6 bases between the two germline ends. Germline assignment: CDR1 SGHTA and CDR2 FQGNSA. CDR3 length: 14 residues. The CDR3 nucleotides are TGTGCCAGCAGCTTAGGGACAGCCTACAATGAGCAGTTCTTC. It yields the protein CASSLGTAYNEQFF.

The rearrangement uses TRBV5-6 and TRBJ2-1; TRBD1 matches 7 bases. The V gene end was trimmed by 4 bases and the J gene end by 2 bases; junction bases not matched to a gene: 9. CDR3 size: 16 residues. The germline V gene has CDR1 SGHDT and CDR2 YYEEEE. The CDR3 sequence is CASSLKTGNPYNEQFF. The CDR3 DNA reads as TGTGCCAGCAGCCTTAAGACAGGGAATCCCTACAATGAGCAGTTCTTC.

This rearrangement joins TRBV10-3 to TRBJ1-2; a possible D gene is TRBD1 (6 bases). There are 14 residues in the CDR3. V lost 3 bases and J 3 bases, leaving 11 bases between the germline ends. CDR1 is ENHRY and CDR2 is SYGVKD in the germline V gene. The CDR3 protein is CAISEQGVDYGYTF. In DNA, the CDR3 is TGTGCCATCAGTGAACAGGGCGTCGACTATGGCTACACCTTC.

V and J are TRBV27 and TRBJ1-4; possibly TRBD1 for D (6 bases). From germline, CDR1 is MNHEY and CDR2 SMNVEV (reference sequence). The CDR3 loop spans 15 amino acids. The V end lost 5 bases, the J end lost 7 bases, and 17 bases lay between the germline ends. CDR3 residues: CASSPTGVYGEKLFF. The CDR3 nucleotides read TGTGCCAGCAGTCCGACAGGAGTATATGGTGAAAAACTGTTTTTT.

The gene calls are TRBV5-4 and TRBJ2-7; 10 nucleotides agree with TRBD1. V gave up 4 bases and J gave up 3 bases; unmatched junction bases: 10. Looked up from germline, CDR1 is SGHNT and CDR2 is YYREEE (reference sequence). This CDR3 is 16 amino acids long. CDR3 protein: CASSGKDRGTNYEQYF. CDR3 sequence (DNA): TGTGCCAGCAGCGGGAAGGACAGGGGGACTAACTACGAGCAGTACTTC.

Concerning this clone: Mismatch with germline at one junction end may stem from a read error. The chain is built from TRBV7-7 and TRBJ2-1; 9 bases match TRBD1. The germline V gene has CDR1 SSHAT and CDR2 FNYEAQ (reference sequence). There are 15 residues in the CDR3. CDR3 in DNA: TGTGCTAGCAGCCCCGGGACAGGGAAGCTAAATGAGCAGTTCTTC. Translated: CASSPGTGKLNEQFF.

This clone was seen a handful of times. V usage is TRBV29-1 and J usage is TRBJ1-4; D possibly corresponds to TRBD1 (6 bases). Trimming took 4 bases from V and 8 from J, leaving 17 bases between them. Germline-derived CDR1 and CDR2 are SQVTM and ANQGSEA. CDR3 length equals 14 residues. CDR3: CSVATGTTGEKLFF. The CDR3 coding sequence is TGCAGCGTTGCCACAGGGACAACGGGAGAAAAACTGTTTTTT.

The table lists this clone with a count of one. The J gene is TRBJ2-6, the V gene TRBV21-1; the D call TRBD2 from the table was never checked on the DNA. TRBV21-1 is a pseudogene segment. The CDR3 sequence is 16 residues long. DNA of the CDR3: TGTGCCAGCAGCAAGACCCCGGGGGCTGGGGCCAACGTCCTGACTTTC. Encoded protein: CASSKTPGAGANVLTF.

J is TRBJ2-1 and V is TRBV7-6; 11 positions agree with TRBD2. The germline V gene has CDR1 SGHVS and CDR2 FNYEAQ. CDR3 size: 17 residues. The V segment lost 1 base and the J segment 3 bases; nucleotides outside the gene matches: 5. CDR3 amino acids: CASSLETSGSFYNEQFF. The CDR3 DNA reads TGTGCCAGCAGCTTAGAAACTAGCGGGAGTTTCTACAATGAGCAGTTCTTC. The full variable domain, with the rest looked up from reference TRBV7-6 and TRBJ2-1, is GAGVSQSPRYKVTKRGQDVALRCDPISGHVSLYWYRQALGQGPEFLTYFNYEAQQDKSGLPNDRFSAERPEGSISTLTIQRTEQRDSAMYRCASSLETSGSFYNEQFFGPGTRLTVL.

This chain links TRBV27 with TRBJ1-5, with D maybe TRBD1 (5 bases). CDR3 length: 14 amino acids. Trimming cost V 1 base and J 2 bases, with 6 bases left between them. Germline CDR1 reads MNHEY; CDR2 reads SMNVEV (reference sequence). DNA for the CDR3: TGTGCCAGCAGTTTATTGACAGGCAATCAGCCCCAGCATTTT. Protein product: CASSLLTGNQPQHF.

The chain carries TRBV18 and TRBJ2-7, with D hard to call. CDR3 size: 15 residues. The V end was cut by 2 bases, the J end by 3 bases, with 14 bases between. CDR1 and CDR2 (germline): KGHSH, LQKENI. The DNA for the CDR3 is TGTGCCAGCTCACCAGACGGGCGATACTACTACGAGCAGTACTTC. Translating gives CASSPDGRYYYEQYF.

The chain carries TRBV4-1 and TRBJ2-2, with TRBD2 as a possible D gene (6 bases). The CDR3 totals 15 residues. CDR1 MGHRA and CDR2 YSYEKL come from the germline V gene. Between the trimmed V and J ends, which lost 1 base and 7 bases, there was a span of 13 bases. The CDR3 protein is CASSQVGSEGGELFF. As DNA, the CDR3 is TGCGCCAGCAGCCAAGTCGGGAGCGAGGGCGGGGAGCTGTTTTTT.

This chain joins TRBV5-4 and TRBJ2-6; 13 bases are a match to TRBD2. The CDR3 contains 18 residues. Germline V gene lookup returns CDR1 SGHNT and CDR2 YYREEE (reference sequence). The ends lost 3 bases at V and 2 bases at J; junction bases unmatched: 5. As DNA, the CDR3 is TGTGCCAGCAGCTGGGGACTAGCGGGAAACCCTGGGGCCAACGTCCTGACTTTC. Its translation: CASSWGLAGNPGANVLTF.

V is TRBV5-1 and J is TRBJ1-1, with D perhaps matching TRBD1 (6 bases). The CDR3 covers 16 residues. Trimming removed 5 bases from V and 3 bases from J, with 20 bases in between. Per germline, CDR1 SGHRS and CDR2 YFSETQ. The CDR3 DNA follows: TGCGCCAGCAGTTTCCAGGGGAATTTGAGGGACACTGAAGCTTTCTTT. This codes for CASSFQGNLRDTEAFF.

This chain connects TRBV11-3 to TRBJ1-1; weak D call: TRBD1 (5 bases). The CDR3 loop spans 13 amino acids. Looked up from germline, CDR1 is SGHNT and CDR2 is YENEEA. V was shortened by 3 bases and J by 1 base, with 6 bases between the two germline ends. The CDR3 coding sequence is TGTGCCAGCAGCTTTGGGGCGAACACTGAAGCTTTCTTT. It yields the protein CASSFGANTEAFF.

The V and J genes are TRBV9 and TRBJ2-2; perhaps D is TRBD1 or TRBD2 (6 bases each). The CDR3 extends over 14 amino acids. CDR1 is SGDLS and CDR2 is YYNGEE in the germline V gene. V dropped 1 base and J dropped 5 bases, with 9 bases sitting between them. As DNA, the CDR3 is TGTGCCAGCAGCGTACGGGGGCTAACCGGGGAGCTGTTTTTT. This translates into CASSVRGLTGELFF.

This clone turned up a few times. The chain employs TRBV20-1 and TRBJ1-2; TRBD1 matches 10 bases. In germline, CDR1 is DFQATT, CDR2 SNEGSKA (reference sequence). Germline trimming cut 6 bases from V and 6 bases from J; bases unmatched to any gene: 1. This CDR3 has 11 amino acids. CDR3 nucleotides: TGCAGTGCCGGGACAGGGGATGGCTACACCTTC. Its translation is CSAGTGDGYTF.

This clone has only one observation. The chain employs TRBV6-1 and TRBJ2-7; TRBD1 is a possible D gene (6 bases). Germline-derived CDR1 and CDR2 are MNHNS and SASEGT. V was trimmed by 2 bases and J by 0 bases, leaving 11 bases between them. The CDR3 extends over 15 amino acids. The CDR3 is CASSEFDRPSYEQYF. DNA for the CDR3: TGTGCCAGCAGTGAATTTGACAGGCCCTCCTACGAGCAGTACTTC.